One sample yielded the 17 T cell receptor beta chains listed below, sequenced in a study of regulatory T cells in long-lasting Graves disease. Time point: persistent/refractory GD, antithyroid drugs over 5 years with positive TRAb. PBMC RNA served as the TCR library source. Library construction for TCR beta used iRepertoire HTBI primers and Arm-PCR of CDR3 regions. TCRdb ran MiXCR on the multiplex PCR reads and lists one entry per CDR3 protein. In the table there are about 290,000 distinct CDR3 sequences, under 25% of which are singletons. Sequencing was performed on peripheral blood mononuclear cells (PBMCs), taken when the disease was refractory, from a patient treated with antithyroid drugs. The receptors shown here come from a female donor with Graves disease.

This clonotype was recorded many times. CDR3 residues: CASSRRRGLAASYEQYF. CDR3 sequence (DNA): TGTGCCAGCAGCCGACGGAGAGGTCTAGCGGCCTCCTACGAGCAGTACTTC. V usage is TRBV11-1 and J usage is TRBJ2-7; the match to TRBD2 covers 7 bases. Germline CDR1 and CDR2: SGHAT and FQDESV (reference sequence). The CDR3 has 17 residues. J lost 0 bases, V lost 5 bases, and 13 bases had no gene match. Filled out from reference TRBV11-1 and TRBJ2-7, the complete variable domain reads EAEVAQSPRYKITEKSQAVAFWCDPISGHATLYWYRQILGQGPELLVQFQDESVVDDSQLPKDRFSAERLKGVDSTLKIQPAELGDSAMYLCASSRRRGLAASYEQYFGPGTRLTVT.

J is TRBJ1-1 and V is TRBV27, with 7 bases lining up with TRBD1. CDR1 is MNHEY, CDR2 SMNVEV, per germline (reference sequence). This CDR3 is 14 amino acids long. The junction had 7 bases not matched to a gene; V was cut back by 8 bases and J by 1 base. This chain's CDR3 is CASGAQGRNTEAFF. CDR3 nucleotides: TGTGCCAGCGGAGCACAGGGGAGGAACACTGAAGCTTTCTTT.

This clonotype was seen ten or more times. The CDR3 loop reads CASSVEGHGNTIYF. Written as DNA, the CDR3 is TGTGCCAGCAGTGTGGAAGGTCATGGAAACACCATATATTTT. J is TRBJ1-3 and V is TRBV2; D remains unclear. Germline V gene data show CDR1 as SNHLY and CDR2 as FYNNEI. The CDR3 spans 14 residues. Trimming removed 4 bases at V and 3 bases at J, with 10 bases between.

A single count supports this clonotype. The gene calls are TRBV20-1 and TRBJ2-6, with a weak D call TRBD2 (5 bases). This CDR3 region has 13 residues. Trimming took off 6 bases at V and 0 bases at J, with 6 bases between the two ends. Germline V gene lookup returns CDR1 DFQATT and CDR2 SNEGSKA (reference sequence). CDR3 sequence reads: CSAGDSGANVLTF. In DNA, the CDR3 is TGCAGTGCGGGAGACTCTGGGGCCAACGTCCTGACTTTC.

This clonotype occurred many times. V is TRBV11-2 and J is TRBJ2-4; 9 positions match TRBD2. This CDR3 contains 17 residues. After removal of 2 bases from V and 5 bases from J, the junction contained 10 bases not matched to a gene. CDR1 SGHAT and CDR2 FQNNGV come from the germline V gene. The CDR3 region has the DNA TGTGCCAGCAGCTTACCTAGGCGGGAGGGAGTAGAAAACATTCAGTACTTC. This codes for CASSLPRREGVENIQYF.

Only a few counts were recorded for this clonotype. V and J are TRBV7-2 and TRBJ2-3, with D perhaps TRBD2 (6 bases). Germline values: CDR1 SGHTA, CDR2 FQGNSA. The CDR3 consists of 14 residues. Deletions cut 2 bases from V and 5 bases from J, with 11 bases between. The CDR3 reads CASSLRGREDTQYF. DNA for the CDR3: TGTGCCAGCAGCTTACGGGGGAGAGAAGATACGCAGTATTTT.

This clonotype has only a few counts. The genes are TRBV12-3 or TRBV12-4 and TRBJ2-7; D gene unclear. This CDR3 has 16 residues. V was cut by 1 base and J by 5 bases, with 18 bases left in between. The CDR3 region has the DNA TGTGCCAGCAGTTTAGGGAGTATTGATAGAGACCACGAGCAGTACTTC. Encoded protein: CASSLGSIDRDHEQYF.

The sample holds a few counts of this clonotype. The chain combines TRBV15 with TRBJ2-7; D gene uncertain. The germline CDR1 and CDR2 sequences are LNHNV and YYDKDF (reference sequence). This CDR3 is 15 amino acids long. V was cut by 0 bases and J by 2 bases, with 11 bases left in between. Here the CDR3 reads CATSREIGNPYEQYF. As DNA, the CDR3 is TGTGCCACCAGCAGAGAGATAGGGAATCCCTACGAGCAGTACTTC.

This clonotype came up a few times. The chain recombines TRBV3-1 with TRBJ2-2; unclear D gene. Trimming took off 6 bases at V and 4 bases at J, with 3 bases between the two ends. CDR1 LGHDT and CDR2 YNNKEL come from the germline V gene (reference sequence). The length of the CDR3 is 11 residues. In nucleotides, the CDR3 is TGTGCCAGCAGGTTCACCGGGGAGCTGTTTTTT. Its translation: CASRFTGELFF.

This clonotype was detected many times. The chain is built from TRBV28 and TRBJ1-2; 9 positions agree with TRBD1. Germline assignment: CDR1 MDHEN and CDR2 SYDVKM. V lost 6 bases and J lost 3; bases outside the gene matches: 5. The CDR3 consists of 14 residues. The DNA of the CDR3 is TGTGCCAGCAGACGGGACAGGGATTACTATGGCTACACCTTC. Translation gives CASRRDRDYYGYTF.

This clonotype was recorded a few times. CDR3 sequence: CASSLVGRVGYEQYF. For the CDR3, the DNA is TGTGCCAGCAGCTTAGTGGGCAGGGTCGGCTACGAGCAGTACTTC. The chain is built from TRBV7-2 and TRBJ2-7; D might be TRBD1 (5 bases). The CDR3 loop spans 15 amino acids. Germline CDR1 is SGHTA and CDR2 is FQGNSA. The V and J ends lost 1 base and 3 bases respectively, with 13 bases between them.

The CDR3 DNA sequence: TGTGCCAGCAACCTAACCCCTACAACTGAAGCTTTCTTT. Amino acids: CASNLTPTTEAFF. This rearrangement joins TRBV6-1 to TRBJ1-1; D is unresolved. V lost 7 bases and J 5 bases, leaving 14 bases between the germline ends. Germline V gene data show CDR1 as MNHNS and CDR2 as SASEGT. The CDR3 runs 13 residues.

This clonotype was detected a few times. V is TRBV3-1 and J is TRBJ2-1; D is undetermined. The CDR3 runs to 13 residues. Germline CDR1 and CDR2: LGHDT and YNNKEL (reference sequence). V shed 6 bases and J shed 4 bases, with 10 bases lying between them. This chain's CDR3 is CASRRTDYNEQFF. The DNA of the CDR3 is TGTGCCAGCAGACGAACCGATTACAATGAGCAGTTCTTC.

V and J are TRBV7-9 and TRBJ1-2; no definite D call. The germline V gene encodes CDR1 SEHNR and CDR2 FQNEAQ (reference sequence). The V and J ends lost 8 bases and 0 bases respectively, with 7 bases between them. This CDR3 contains 12 residues. CDR3 loop: CASGKSNYGYTF. CDR3 nucleotides: TGTGCCAGCGGAAAGTCTAACTATGGCTACACCTTC. Based on the CDR3 plus reference TRBV7-9 and TRBJ1-2, the full variable domain is DTGVSQNPRHKITKRGQNVTFRCDPISEHNRLYWYRQTLGQGPEFLTYFQNEAQLEKSRLLSDRFSAERPKGSFSTLEIQRTEQGDSAMYLCASGKSNYGYTFGSGTRLTVV.

The chain joins TRBV20-1 to TRBJ2-2; D uncertain. Germline CDR1 reads DFQATT; CDR2 reads SNEGSKA (reference sequence). V was cut by 6 bases and J by 1 base, with 12 bases left in between. The CDR3 totals 14 residues. The CDR3 bases are TGCAGTGCGACCGACTCAAAGAACACCGGGGAGCTGTTTTTT. Residues: CSATDSKNTGELFF.

This clonotype has only a few counts. The chain is built from TRBV27 and TRBJ1-2; no clear D gene. Germline lookup yields CDR1 MNHEY and CDR2 SMNVEV (reference sequence). V was pared by 8 bases and J by 8 bases, with 12 bases between. This CDR3 is 11 amino acids long. CDR3 coding DNA: TGTGCCAGCGGCCCCCCGGGCGGCTACACCTTC. Translating gives CASGPPGGYTF.

This clonotype was seen ten or more times. The rearrangement joins TRBV28 to TRBJ1-1; no clear D. This CDR3 has 14 amino acids. CDR1 is MDHEN, CDR2 SYDVKM, per germline. Trimming pared 9 bases from V and 8 bases from J, leaving 22 bases between. CDR3 region: CASSNLRYRSEAFF. CDR3 bases: TGTGCCAGTTCCAATTTAAGATACCGCTCCGAAGCTTTCTTT.